This TCR beta chain was documented in a study of vaccination effects on CD4 cells after COVID-19 (dated by TCRdb to between 2020 and 2023). Background on the whole study: To identify antigen-specific CD4+ T cell clonotypes by their expansion, the ViraFEST assay first stimulated PBMC with viral peptide pools and then applied TCR sequencing. Each participant got two doses of an mRNA SARS-CoV-2 vaccine, either BNT162b2 or mRNA-1273. About 2.2 million PBMC per well were cultured in IMDM with about 4.8% human AB serum, around 10 IU/ml IL-2 and gentamicin, plus 10 ug/ml peptides. In both COVID-19 convalescent patients and infection-naive vaccine recipients, the study compared SARS-CoV-2 spike-specific CD4+ TCR repertoires from before mRNA vaccination with those from after it. The full study included ten to eleven COVID-19 convalescent patients and a handful of SARS-CoV-2-naive healthy vaccine recipients. Cultures from other donors in the study were sequenced using the Oncomine TCR Beta short-read assay on an Illumina iSeq 100.

The study at large found these results: Clones induced by infection and clones induced by vaccination both contracted markedly at late timepoints after vaccination, which fits with T cell responses waning over time. Only a small number of convalescent patients were included, and no early post-infection timepoints were available, which limited the study. Among healthy vaccine recipients, nearly all vaccine-induced clones were SARS-CoV-2 mono-reactive, and only 1 of 255 was cross-reactive with common cold coronaviruses.

Here V drops 6 bases and J drops 1 base, and the junction holds 10 bases not matched to any gene. The CDR3 has 16 amino acids, counting the end cysteine and phenylalanine. Kept here is only the CDR3 DNA, which spans 48 bases and is read in frame from base 1. CDR1 and CDR2 are read off the germline V gene (reference sequence) as LGHDT and YNNKEL. Receptor amplification or capture employed the immunoSEQ multiplex PCR assay. DNA from the cultured, isolated CD4+ T cells was subjected to TCR beta CDR3 sequencing. In the authors' own workflow: Non-productive TCR sequences were removed and reads were trimmed to the CDR3 region, keeping CDR3s of at least 7 amino acids. Antigen-specific clonotypes were identified using the MANAFEST web app by comparison of expansion in peptide wells against reference cultures. To be called positive, a clone needed expansion at FDR<0.05 compared with the reference and with all other wells, an odds ratio greater than 5, and a frequency greater than 0.1% in two replicate wells. A clonotype was defined as cross-reactive if the clonotype was significantly expanded both in SARS-CoV-2 spike wells and in at least one common cold coronavirus spike condition. Levenshtein distance calculated with the stringdist R package was used to assess CDR3 similarity, and unrooted trees were constructed with ape in R 3.6.1. The table was pulled from immuneACCESS by TCRdb, which kept in-frame rearrangements only. Such tables lose some clones; where checked, under half of the loss comes from unresolved V genes, and the rest has no known cause. For V, J and clone size, that table is used; D and trimming come from the DNA. This sample holds 50,000 or so clones; 67% were observed only once. The top ten constitute about 5% of the sample.

After around 10 days of culture, CD4+ T cells were isolated with the EasySep CD4+ T cell isolation kit. Negative nucleocapsid antibody results before and after vaccination confirmed that the healthy vaccine recipients had no prior SARS-CoV-2 infection. On days 3 and 7, half of the culture medium was replaced with fresh IL-2-containing medium. Unless noted otherwise, every peptide stimulation condition was cultured in triplicate wells. Using Ficoll-Paque Plus gradient centrifugation, PBMC were separated from whole blood and then either used fresh or cryopreserved at -140C. Genomic DNA was extracted from cultured CD4+ T cells with the QIAamp micro DNA kit. This clone showed up just a few times. This clone's antigen is unknown. No base-level quality is on record; no much larger clone is a single base apart.

Material: CD4+ T cells from PBMCs cultured without peptide, obtained before COVID-19 vaccination. The receptor comes from a human donor who received a COVID-19 vaccine. The V gene is TRBV3-1 (or the pseudogene TRBV3-2) and the J gene is TRBJ2-7; the central 9 bases match TRBD2. The DNA sequence is TGTGCCAGCAGTCCGGGGACTAGCCGTGTGTCCTACGAGCAGTACTTC. It specifies CASSPGTSRVSYEQYF.